This TCR beta chain came from a study of blood T cell repertoires in COVID-19 (dated by TCRdb to 2019 to 2021). The study in broad terms: Samples from collaborators originated in the United States, Italy and Spain and spanned both the acute and convalescent phases of COVID-19. Samples came from the ongoing ImmuneRACE study (first 160 participants) plus 1,254 subjects from 6 global collaborators. Deeply sampled blood TCRbeta repertoires from subjects exposed to, actively infected with, or recovered from COVID-19 were included in the dataset. A de-identified subject ID, COVID-19 status, age in years and sex were almost always included in the sample metadata. The prospective study material was composed of cDNA or gDNA derived from T cells, B-cell-depleted T cells, or PBMCs. A freely available public database, intended as a resource for researchers studying the immune response to SARS-CoV-2, is where the repertoires were released. Where available, HLA class I and class II types were taken from metadata supplied by the sample provider and were not determined by assay-based typing. Study-wide findings and limitations: The quantity of clinical and demographic metadata differed by source and by participant and was supplied without curation.

One collaborating source in Seattle enrolled patients during active infection and followed them longitudinally through the course of disease. Whole blood was collected in K2EDTA tubes by collaborating institutions according to the institutions' own protocols. For TCRbeta analysis, collaborators shipped samples in one of three forms: frozen whole blood, isolated PBMCs, or DNA extracted from either of those sample types. Comment on this clone: There is no known antigen for this receptor. Per-base quality was not reported, and no clone a single base away is much larger than it.

Reading the germline V gene (reference sequence) gives CDR1 MNHEY and CDR2 SMNVEV. The CDR3 runs 16 residues from the cysteine to the phenylalanine. CDR3 DNA only is kept here, 48 bases in frame from base 1. V and J are truncated by 4 bases and 0 bases respectively, leaving an intervening sequence of 13 bases. TCRbeta CDR3 regions were amplified from genomic DNA by means of the immunoSEQ Assay, a bias-controlled multiplex PCR. In the original analysis: The number of nucleated cells in each sample was estimated from the amplification of reference gene primers within the assay. To quantify the absolute abundance of each unique TCRbeta CDR3 rearrangement, sequence reads were collapsed and filtered. Productive Simpson clonality was computed per sample as the square root of Simpson's diversity index over productive rearrangements. TCRdb carries this immuneACCESS record with in-frame sequences only. Its versions omit some clonotypes, under half of them owing to an unresolved V gene in the studies checked, with the rest unexplained. That table supplies the V and J calls and clone size; D and trimming were determined from the DNA. The sample table shows under 450,000 clones, and 70% to 90% are seen once. The ten most abundant clones make up roughly 7.1% of the sample.

The receptor comes from a woman in her sixties with COVID-19, enrolled during active disease. Material for sequencing was peripheral blood. Here the chain combines TRBV27 and TRBJ1-5; no D segment can be confidently identified. The CDR3: CASSSADWFSNQPQHF. The nucleotides are TGTGCCAGCAGTTCCGCCGACTGGTTTAGCAATCAGCCCCAGCATTTT.